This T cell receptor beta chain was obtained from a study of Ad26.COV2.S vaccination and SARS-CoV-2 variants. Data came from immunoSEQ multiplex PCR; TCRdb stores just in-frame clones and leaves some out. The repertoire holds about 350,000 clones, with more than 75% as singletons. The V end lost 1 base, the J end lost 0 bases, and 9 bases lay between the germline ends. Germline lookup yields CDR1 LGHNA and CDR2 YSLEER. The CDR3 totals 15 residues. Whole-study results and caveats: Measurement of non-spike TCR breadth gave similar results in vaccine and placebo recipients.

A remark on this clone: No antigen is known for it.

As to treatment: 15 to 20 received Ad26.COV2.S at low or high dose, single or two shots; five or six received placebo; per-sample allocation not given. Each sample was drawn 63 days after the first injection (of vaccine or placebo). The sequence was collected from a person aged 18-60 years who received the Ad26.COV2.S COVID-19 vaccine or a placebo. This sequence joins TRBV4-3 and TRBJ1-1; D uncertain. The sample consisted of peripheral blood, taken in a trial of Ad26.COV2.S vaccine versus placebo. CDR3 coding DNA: TGCGCCAGCAGCCAAGCCCCCCAGATGAACACTGAAGCTTTCTTT. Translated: CASSQAPQMNTEAFF.